The present T cell receptor (beta chain) was sequenced within a study of T cell repertoires in cytomegalovirus infection. At the level of the study: In public TCR beta signatures, there were indications of both CMV infection and matching HLA type. Points from the study as a whole: It was HLA-C-restricted CMV-specific TCR beta clonotypes that dominated the response ex vivo. Frequencies of public TCR beta families were cumulated, and this identified carriers of CMV plus the relevant HLA.

TCRdb recomputed calls from the reads with MiXCR, one row per CDR3 protein. The profile shows hundreds of thousands of distinct CDR3 sequences, roughly 31% of them singletons. The CDR3 is 16 amino acids. The V gene's germline CDR1 is MGHRA and CDR2 YSYEKL. V gave up 4 bases and J gave up 0 bases, with 13 bases separating them. As concerns this clonotype: The antigen is unknown.

Sequencing was performed on cultured CD8+ T cells from PBMCs, taken from culture after CMV antigen stimulation. The chain recombines TRBV4-1 with TRBJ2-1, with D possibly matching TRBD2 (6 bases). This sequence originates from a human donor in good health (CMV status not recorded). Some clones in this sample may be carry-over from other donors' samples. CDR3 loop: CASSLLSGSSYNEQFF. The CDR3, as DNA: TGCGCCAGCAGCCTACTTAGCGGAAGCTCCTACAATGAGCAGTTCTTC.